A single sample is the source of the 18 T cell receptor beta chains below, sequenced in a study of blood T cell repertoires in COVID-19. Produced via immunoSEQ multiplex PCR; TCRdb's table is partial and in-frame only. The data hold 350,000 to 550,000 clones, with 80% to 90% observed a single time. Sequencing was performed on PBMCs or T cells enriched from blood (not recorded which). Receptor source: a man aged 25-40 years who had recovered from COVID-19.

The rearrangement uses TRBV9 and TRBJ2-3, with 12 bases aligning to TRBD2. The V and J ends lost 0 bases and 2 bases, in that order; junction bases with no gene match: 7. This CDR3 is built from 18 residues. From germline, CDR1 is SGDLS and CDR2 YYNGEE. DNA of the CDR3: TGTGCCAGCAGCGTAGCCCTAGCGGGAGGGGTTCCCACAGATACGCAGTATTTT. Translation gives CASSVALAGGVPTDTQYF.

This chain links TRBV10-2 with TRBJ1-1; D remains unclear. V was clipped by 7 bases and J by 1 base, with 10 bases between them. This CDR3 is 13 amino acids long. The germline V gene encodes CDR1 WSHSY and CDR2 SAAADI. The CDR3 sequence is CASKSGPNTEAFF. CDR3 DNA: TGCGCCAGCAAGAGCGGGCCGAACACTGAAGCTTTCTTT.

V gene TRBV27 combines with J gene TRBJ1-2; maybe TRBD1 (5 bases). The CDR3 sequence is 15 residues long. The V gene's germline CDR1 is MNHEY and CDR2 SMNVEV (reference sequence). V was shortened by 3 bases and J by 1 base, with 12 bases between the two germline ends. The DNA of the CDR3 is TGTGCCAGCAGTTTGTTCGGGGGACTTAACTATGGCTACACCTTC. It encodes CASSLFGGLNYGYTF.

This chain connects TRBV19 to TRBJ2-3; 7 nucleotides agree with TRBD1. The CDR3 contains 13 residues. Germline V CDR1 and CDR2: LNHDA, SQIVND (reference sequence). J gave up 15 bases and V 4 bases, and 13 bases lay outside the gene matches. The CDR3 protein is CASSTAPGQLSYF. For the CDR3, the DNA is TGTGCCAGTAGTACCGCACCGGGACAGTTGAGCTATTTT.

The chain employs TRBV7-2 and TRBJ2-1, with D possibly TRBD2 on 6 matching bases. Germline loops: CDR1 SGHTA, CDR2 FQGNSA. CDR3 length equals 15 residues. V was pared by 3 bases and J by 2 bases, with 11 bases between. For the CDR3, the DNA is TGTGCCAGCAGCTTCCTCCGGGAGCCCTACAATGAGCAGTTCTTC. This sequence encodes CASSFLREPYNEQFF.

The chain employs TRBV29-1 and TRBJ2-7; 10 nucleotides align to TRBD1. V shed 4 bases, J shed 4 bases, and the junction held 4 bases outside the gene matches. CDR1 SQVTM and CDR2 ANQGSEA come from the germline V gene. There are 13 residues in the CDR3. The CDR3: CSVVGQGLYEQYF. CDR3 DNA sequence: TGCAGCGTTGTGGGACAGGGGTTATACGAGCAGTACTTC.

The rearrangement links TRBV6-1 to TRBJ2-5; D perhaps matches TRBD1 (5 bases). The germline gives CDR1 MNHNS, CDR2 SASEGT. This CDR3 is 15 amino acids long. Trimming removed 2 bases at V and 5 bases at J, with 15 bases between. The CDR3 DNA is TGTGCCAGCAGTGAATTGAATCTAGGGGTTGAGACCCAGTACTTC. Protein product: CASSELNLGVETQYF.

The chain couples TRBV7-5 to TRBJ1-1; whether TRBD1, the table's D call, matches the DNA was not checked. TRBV7-5 constitutes a pseudogene. The CDR3 consists of 13 residues. CDR3 in amino acids: CVRSCRVNTEAFF. The CDR3, as DNA: TGTGTCAGAAGCTGCAGGGTGAACACTGAAGCTTTCTTT.

This chain connects TRBV7-8 to TRBJ2-1, with 8 bases fitting TRBD1. Losses at the gene ends were 3 bases for V and 8 bases for J; bases not matched to a gene: 15. Germline CDR1 SGHVS, CDR2 FQNEAQ. The CDR3 contains 17 residues. The CDR3 DNA reads TGTGCCAGCAGCTTTGCATCCGGGCAGGGGGCGTTCTATGAGCAGTTCTTC. Protein product: CASSFASGQGAFYEQFF.

This chain connects TRBV4-1 to TRBJ1-1; 9 nucleotides agree with TRBD1. The J segment lost 4 bases and the V segment lost 4 bases, leaving 16 bases of the junction unmatched. In germline, CDR1 is MGHRA, CDR2 YSYEKL. CDR3 length: 18 amino acids. The DNA of the CDR3 is TGCGCCAGCAGCCTACTCCACCCGGGACAGGGCATGAGCACTGAAGCTTTCTTT. Protein product: CASSLLHPGQGMSTEAFF.

The chain links TRBV7-2 to TRBJ2-7; 7 positions match TRBD1. The length of the CDR3 is 15 residues. The V segment lost 0 bases and the J segment 2 bases; nucleotides outside the gene matches: 4. Germline-derived CDR1 and CDR2 are SGHTA and FQGNSA. The CDR3: CASSLAGTEAYEQYF. As DNA, the CDR3 is TGTGCCAGCAGCTTAGCCGGGACAGAAGCCTACGAGCAGTACTTC.

J is TRBJ2-1 and V is TRBV28; 10 bases match TRBD2. Germline CDR1 is MDHEN and CDR2 is SYDVKM. The V and J ends lost 7 bases and 7 bases, in that order; junction bases with no gene match: 16. This CDR3 contains 17 residues. The CDR3 DNA sequence: TGTGCCAGCAACCAACCCCGGAGCGGGAGGGCCGGGAATGAGCAGTTCTTC. Amino acid sequence: CASNQPRSGRAGNEQFF.

CDR3 in DNA: TGTGCCAGCAGTCAAACTAGCGGGCAAAACTACGAGCAGTACTTC. The encoded protein is CASSQTSGQNYEQYF. The chain employs TRBV28 and TRBJ2-7; 9 bases are a match to TRBD2. The trim removed 5 bases at V and 3 bases at J, leaving 8 bases unmatched. The CDR3 is made up of 15 amino acids. Germline V gene sequence: CDR1 MDHEN, CDR2 SYDVKM.

V usage is TRBV5-1 and J usage is TRBJ1-5; the D is unclear. This CDR3 spans 15 amino acids. Trimming took 0 bases from V and 6 from J, leaving 13 bases between them. CDR1 is SGHRS, CDR2 YFSETQ, per germline. The CDR3 here is CASSLGFGRAQPQHF. In DNA form, the CDR3 reads TGCGCCAGCAGCTTGGGGTTCGGGAGGGCTCAGCCCCAGCATTTT.

The chain has TRBV5-4 and TRBJ2-7; possibly TRBD1 for D (5 bases). Between the trimmed V and J ends, which lost 4 bases and 6 bases, there was a span of 11 bases. Germline V gene data show CDR1 as SGHNT and CDR2 as YYREEE (reference sequence). The CDR3 length is 12 residues. CDR3 sequence (DNA): TGTGCCAGCAGCCCTCAGGGTAGCGAGCAGTACTTC. Translating gives CASSPQGSEQYF. The full variable domain, rest sourced from reference TRBV5-4 and TRBJ2-7, is ETGVTQSPTHLIKTRGQQVTLRCSSQSGHNTVSWYQQALGQGPQFIFQYYREEENGRGNFPPRFSGLQFPNYSSELNVNALELDDSALYLCASSPQGSEQYFGPGTRLTVT.

The J gene is TRBJ2-7, the V gene TRBV19, with D possibly being TRBD2 (5 bases). Trimming stripped 5 bases from V and 6 bases from J, with 14 bases between. The V gene's germline CDR1 is LNHDA and CDR2 SQIVND (reference sequence). The CDR3 sequence is 13 residues long. For the CDR3, the DNA is TGTGCCAGTAGTCGGGATTTTCCCCTCGAGCAGTACTTC. Its protein is CASSRDFPLEQYF. Using reference TRBV19 and TRBJ2-7 for the parts outside the CDR3, the full variable domain is DGGITQSPKYLFRKEGQNVTLSCEQNLNHDAMYWYRQDPGQGLRLIYYSQIVNDFQKGDIAEGYSVSREKKESFPLTVTSAQKNPTAFYLCASSRDFPLEQYFGPGTRLTVT.

The chain combines TRBV28 with TRBJ2-7; possible D gene TRBD1, 6 bases. This CDR3 comprises 15 residues. The germline gives CDR1 MDHEN, CDR2 SYDVKM. V lost 5 bases, J lost 6 bases, and 20 bases lay in between. The CDR3 DNA sequence: TGTGCCAGCAGTCCCCCAGGGGCAGGGCAAACCGAGCAGTACTTC. Translating gives CASSPPGAGQTEQYF.

The rearrangement links TRBV30 to TRBJ1-2; unclear D gene. Germline V gene sequence: CDR1 GTSNPN, CDR2 SVGIG (reference sequence). CDR3 length: 13 residues. Deletions cut 2 bases from V and 2 bases from J, with 9 bases between. In DNA, the CDR3 is TGTGCCTGGAGTAGTCAACGGAACTATGGCTACACCTTC. This translates into CAWSSQRNYGYTF.